Following are 16 T cell receptor beta chains from one sample sequenced in a study of cytomegalovirus exposure and HLA in healthy donors. This PCR relied on a set of 60 Vbeta primers and 13 Jbeta primers. The protocol was immunoSEQ multiplex PCR, while the TCRdb copy is restricted to in-frame clones and leaves out a portion. The sample has approximately 200,000 clones; the top ten hold roughly 0.74%. Sequencing input: PBMCs. These TCRs come from a boy between 10 and 17 years old in good health and CMV-seronegative.

The chain is built from TRBV7-9 and TRBJ2-5; TRBD1 is a possible D gene (6 bases). CDR1 is SEHNR, CDR2 FQNEAQ, per germline (reference sequence). The V end lost 4 bases, the J end lost 2 bases, and 11 bases lay between the germline ends. This CDR3 region has 14 residues. This CDR3 is CASSSTGLQETQYF. CDR3 nucleotides: TGTGCCAGCAGCTCGACAGGATTACAAGAGACCCAGTACTTC.

The CDR3 DNA is TGTGCCTGGAGTGTATTTTATAGGGGAATCTGGGCCAACGTCCTGACTTTC. This codes for CAWSVFYRGIWANVLTF. The J gene is TRBJ2-6, the V gene TRBV30; a possible D gene is TRBD1 (5 bases). CDR3 length equals 17 residues. Germline CDR1 is GTSNPN and CDR2 is SVGIG (reference sequence). Trimming stripped 0 bases from V and 5 bases from J, with 17 bases between.

About this clone itself: At the DNA level, this CDR3 is encoded by other sequences in the same sample as well. The chain has TRBV4-1 and TRBJ2-7; 9 nucleotides line up with TRBD1. Germline V gene lookup returns CDR1 MGHRA and CDR2 YSYEKL. The CDR3 loop spans 14 amino acids. Trimming took 3 bases from V and 2 from J; bases not matched to a gene: 2. CDR3 in amino acids: CASSQGQGTYEQYF. DNA of the CDR3: TGCGCCAGCAGCCAGGGACAGGGCACCTACGAGCAGTACTTC.

The chain combines TRBV7-8 with TRBJ2-5, with 8 bases fitting TRBD2. TRBJ2-7 matches the DNA end more closely, so the J call is doubtful. Per germline, CDR1 SGHVS and CDR2 FQNEAQ. The CDR3 runs to 15 residues. CDR3: CASSSPGHGGDEQYF. CDR3 in DNA: TGTGCCAGCAGCTCACCGGGACACGGGGGGGACGAGCAGTACTTC.

The V gene is TRBV4-2, the J gene TRBJ2-5; a weak D match, TRBD2 (5 bases). V gave up 5 bases and J gave up 2 bases, with 12 bases separating them. Germline V CDR1 and CDR2: LGHNA, YNFKEQ. The CDR3 has 14 residues. The CDR3 spells CASSGLALQETQYF. The CDR3 DNA follows: TGTGCCAGCAGCGGGTTAGCGCTGCAAGAGACCCAGTACTTC.

The V and J genes are TRBV4-2 and TRBJ2-1; tentatively, D is TRBD2 (7 bases). Per germline, CDR1 LGHNA and CDR2 YNFKEQ. With 4 bases removed from V and 2 bases from J, the gap between germline ends came to 12 bases. This CDR3 region has 15 residues. The CDR3 nucleotides are TGTGCCAGCAGCCCGGAGGGGGGGGCCTACAATGAGCAGTTCTTC. Protein: CASSPEGGAYNEQFF.

The chain joins TRBV29-1 to TRBJ2-7, with D tentatively TRBD2 (5 bases). Germline CDR1 SQVTM, CDR2 ANQGSEA. V gave up 6 bases and J gave up 2 bases, with 17 bases separating them. The CDR3 contains 14 residues. In DNA form, the CDR3 reads TGCAGCGTCAGCGACCTCGGGGTCACCTACGAGCAGTACTTC. Translated, it gives CSVSDLGVTYEQYF.

The chain uses TRBV6-6 and TRBJ2-5; D not resolved. CDR1 is MNHNY, CDR2 SVGAGI, per germline (reference sequence). The CDR3 length is 11 residues. The V end was cut by 2 bases, the J end by 5 bases, with 3 bases between. The CDR3 loop reads CASSYEETQYF. DNA of the CDR3: TGTGCCAGCAGTTACGAGGAGACCCAGTACTTC.

The rearrangement joins TRBV18 to TRBJ2-6; D is uncertain. V dropped 1 base and J dropped 0 bases, with 10 bases sitting between them. Germline CDR1 and CDR2: KGHSH and LQKENI. This CDR3 is built from 17 residues. The CDR3 loop reads CASSPRAFDSGANVLTF. As DNA, the CDR3 is TGTGCCAGCTCACCACGGGCTTTCGACTCTGGGGCCAACGTCCTGACTTTC.

This chain connects TRBV5-6 to TRBJ1-5; no clear D. This CDR3 contains 12 residues. Germline lookup yields CDR1 SGHDT and CDR2 YYEEEE. V shed 0 bases and J shed 6 bases, with 4 bases lying between them. The CDR3, as DNA: TGTGCCAGCAGCTTGGTCGGTCAGCCCCAGCATTTT. This sequence encodes CASSLVGQPQHF.

The gene calls are TRBV13 and TRBJ2-2, with 7 bases lining up with TRBD1. Germline values: CDR1 PRHDT, CDR2 FYEKMQ (reference sequence). J lost 1 base, V lost 6 bases, and 8 bases had no gene match. The CDR3 is made up of 16 amino acids. The CDR3 region has the DNA TGTGCCAGCAGGCCCCCCAACAGGGGGAACACCGGGGAGCTGTTTTTT. This translates into CASRPPNRGNTGELFF.

The J gene is TRBJ1-2, the V gene TRBV6-4, with 7 bases matching TRBD1. Germline CDR1 and CDR2: MRHNA and SNTAGT. Trimming cost V 9 bases and J 5 bases; bases outside gene matches: 9. The length of the CDR3 is 13 residues. CDR3 protein: CARRRDSLYGYTF. The DNA of the CDR3 is TGTGCCAGGCGACGGGACAGTTTATATGGCTACACCTTC.

The chain is built from TRBV7-2 and TRBJ2-3, with 8 bases fitting TRBD2. This CDR3 is 14 amino acids long. The J segment lost 7 bases and the V segment lost 5 bases, leaving 8 bases of the junction unmatched. CDR1 and CDR2 (germline): SGHTA, FQGNSA. Here the CDR3 reads CASSLREGTNTQYF. The CDR3 nucleotides read TGTGCCAGCAGCCTACGGGAGGGAACGAATACGCAGTATTTT. Together with reference TRBV7-2 and TRBJ2-3, the CDR3 gives the full variable domain: GAGVSQSPSNKVTEKGKDVELRCDPISGHTALYWYRQSLGQGLEFLIYFQGNSAPDKSGLPSDRFSAERTGGSVSTLTIQRTQQEDSAVYLCASSLREGTNTQYFGPGTRLTVL.

The chain combines TRBV7-3 with TRBJ2-2, with D tentatively TRBD1 (6 bases). V was cut by 4 bases and J by 6 bases, with 15 bases left in between. Germline V gene data show CDR1 as SGHTA and CDR2 as FQGTGA. This CDR3 has 15 residues. In DNA form, the CDR3 reads TGTGCCAGCAGCTCCCCGGGACAAGGGGCCGGGGAGCTGTTTTTT. This encodes CASSSPGQGAGELFF.

The J gene is TRBJ1-4, the V gene TRBV5-4; a weak D match, TRBD1 (6 bases). V was cut by 2 bases and J by 3 bases, with 8 bases left in between. This CDR3 spans 14 amino acids. The V gene's germline CDR1 is SGHNT and CDR2 YYREEE (reference sequence). The CDR3 sequence: CASSFRGANEKLFF. In nucleotides, the CDR3 is TGTGCCAGCAGCTTCAGGGGAGCTAATGAAAAACTGTTTTTT.

The rearrangement joins TRBV11-2 to TRBJ2-7; 8 nucleotides align to TRBD1. J was trimmed by 0 bases and V by 4 bases; bases with no gene match: 14. This CDR3 spans 18 amino acids. Germline CDR1 is SGHAT and CDR2 is FQNNGV. In DNA, the CDR3 is TGTGCCAGCAGCTCATTAATGGACAGGGCCGTCCCCTCCTACGAGCAGTACTTC. It specifies CASSSLMDRAVPSYEQYF.